This TCR beta chain was identified during a study of CD8 T cells in ankylosing spondylitis. Study-wide findings and caveats: As reported, disease-linked clones showed significant enrichment in matched ankylosing spondylitis synovial fluid. Researchers report that disease-linked clones proved CD8+ and relatively rare in peripheral blood.

V lost 4 bases and J lost 3, with 18 bases in between. The germline gives CDR1 MDHEN, CDR2 SYDVKM. The CDR3 has 16 residues. 5'-RACE, quantitative and with molecular barcodes, yielded the TCR beta libraries. TCRdb redid the calling of the 5' RACE reads with MiXCR, one entry per CDR3 protein. The sample shows about 140,000 distinct CDR3 sequences, more than 9.5% of them seen only once. This clonotype was observed at least ten times. Its antigen is as yet unknown. The V gene is TRBV28, the J gene TRBJ1-2; maybe TRBD1 (5 bases). The receptor was derived from a female donor with ankylosing spondylitis or in good health (not recorded which). The material sequenced was blood, either unsorted or a sorted T cell fraction (not recorded which). This CDR3 reads CASSSSLGTFDYGYTF. CDR3 nucleotide sequence: TGTGCCAGCAGTTCGAGCCTCGGGACTTTCGACTATGGCTACACCTTC.